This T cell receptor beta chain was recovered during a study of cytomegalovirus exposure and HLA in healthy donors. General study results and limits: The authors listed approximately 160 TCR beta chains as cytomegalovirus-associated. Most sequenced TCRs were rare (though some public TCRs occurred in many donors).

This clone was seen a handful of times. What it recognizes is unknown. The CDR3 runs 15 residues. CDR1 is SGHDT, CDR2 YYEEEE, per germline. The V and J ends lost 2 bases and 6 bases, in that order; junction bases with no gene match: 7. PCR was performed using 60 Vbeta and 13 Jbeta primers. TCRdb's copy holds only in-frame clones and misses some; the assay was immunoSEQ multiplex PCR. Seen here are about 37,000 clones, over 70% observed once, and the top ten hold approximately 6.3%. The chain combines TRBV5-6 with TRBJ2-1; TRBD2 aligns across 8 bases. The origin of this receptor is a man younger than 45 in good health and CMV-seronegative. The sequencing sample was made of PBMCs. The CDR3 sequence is CASSFTGGPSNEQFF. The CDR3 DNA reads TGTGCCAGCAGCTTTACGGGGGGGCCCTCCAATGAGCAGTTCTTC.